Listed below are T cell receptor beta chains from one sample, sequenced in a study of blood T cells in healthy people across ages. In TCRdb, the 5' RACE reads were re-called with MiXCR into one record per CDR3 protein. The table lists approximately 1.5 million distinct CDR3 sequences, under 55% of them singletons. The sample was blood. These receptors all stem from a woman between 18 and 29 years old in good health. Both conserved end residues are part of each CDR3. Each record gives: J gene, V gene, CDR3 length, clone size, D gene, CDR3 DNA, CDR3 protein. A D gene is named only where the DNA matches it firmly. Not all rows give a size; the values are once, few, many and, for expanded clones, a class.

J gene: TRBJ2-5
V gene: TRBV4-1
CDR3 length: 19
clone size: few
D gene: TRBD2
CDR3 DNA: TGCGCCAGCAGCCAAGATGTAACCACTAGCGGGAGGGTCCAAGAGACCCAGTACTTC
CDR3 protein: CASSQDVTTSGRVQETQYF

J gene: TRBJ2-5
V gene: TRBV5-1
CDR3 length: 13
clone size: few
D gene: TRBD1
CDR3 DNA: TGCGCCAGCAGCCGGGGACAGTTGGATGAGCAGTACTTC
CDR3 protein: CASSRGQLDEQYF

J gene: TRBJ2-1
V gene: TRBV5-6
CDR3 length: 14
clone size: NA
D gene: NA
CDR3 DNA: TGTGCCAGCAGCTTGTTTGTCAGCCAGAATGAGCAGTTCTTC
CDR3 protein: CASSLFVSQNEQFF

J gene: TRBJ2-1
V gene: TRBV5-1
CDR3 length: 14
clone size: NA
D gene: NA
CDR3 DNA: TGCGCCAGCAGCTTGCGGCCGGAGCGCAATGAGCAGTTCTTC
CDR3 protein: CASSLRPERNEQFF

J gene: TRBJ2-3
V gene: TRBV6-6
CDR3 length: 16
clone size: few
D gene: TRBD1
CDR3 DNA: TGTGCCAGCAGTTCACAGGGGGTCCCTAGCACAGATACGCAGTATTTT
CDR3 protein: CASSSQGVPSTDTQYF

J gene: TRBJ2-4
V gene: TRBV2
CDR3 length: 14
clone size: few
D gene: TRBD1
CDR3 DNA: TGTGCCAGCAGACCTACAGGGGGCTTGGACATTCAGTACTTC
CDR3 protein: CASRPTGGLDIQYF

J gene: TRBJ2-1
V gene: TRBV6-2/TRBV6-3
CDR3 length: 14
clone size: few
D gene: NA
CDR3 DNA: TGTGCCAGCAGTTTACGGGACATCCACAATGAGCAGTTCTTC
CDR3 protein: CASSLRDIHNEQFF

J gene: TRBJ1-5
V gene: TRBV27
CDR3 length: 14
clone size: NA
D gene: NA
CDR3 DNA: TGTGCCAGCACGCGGGTCAGAGGCGATCAGCCCCAGCATTTT
CDR3 protein: CASTRVRGDQPQHF

J gene: TRBJ2-4
V gene: TRBV20-1
CDR3 length: 17
clone size: NA
D gene: NA
CDR3 DNA: TGCAGTGCTAACCAGGGACATTTATCTCTAGCCAAAAACATTCAGTACTTC
CDR3 protein: CSANQGHLSLAKNIQYF

J gene: TRBJ1-2
V gene: TRBV4-3
CDR3 length: 16
clone size: NA
D gene: NA
CDR3 DNA: TGCGCCAGCAGCCAAGATCTTGAAAGGAACAACTATGGCTACACCTTC
CDR3 protein: CASSQDLERNNYGYTF

J gene: TRBJ1-2
V gene: TRBV4-1
CDR3 length: 15
clone size: NA
D gene: NA
CDR3 DNA: TGCGCCAGCAGCCAGGACGGGCCACCTAACTATGGCTACACCTTC
CDR3 protein: CASSQDGPPNYGYTF

J gene: TRBJ1-2
V gene: TRBV7-9
CDR3 length: 12
clone size: NA
D gene: NA
CDR3 DNA: TGTGCCAACAGCTTAGGGGTATATGGCTACACCTTC
CDR3 protein: CANSLGVYGYTF

J gene: TRBJ2-3
V gene: TRBV28
CDR3 length: 16
clone size: many
D gene: TRBD2
CDR3 DNA: TGTGCCAGCAGTCCTATGACTAGCGGGAATGAAGATACGCAGTATTTT
CDR3 protein: CASSPMTSGNEDTQYF

J gene: TRBJ2-3
V gene: TRBV12-3/TRBV12-4
CDR3 length: 17
clone size: NA
D gene: NA
CDR3 DNA: TGTGCCAGCAGTTTAGCGCTCCGGGGGCATAGCACAGATACGCAGTATTTT
CDR3 protein: CASSLALRGHSTDTQYF

J gene: TRBJ2-7
V gene: TRBV7-2
CDR3 length: 12
clone size: NA
D gene: NA
CDR3 DNA: TGTCCCAGCAGCTTAGGGTCCTACGAGCAGTACTTC
CDR3 protein: CPSSLGSYEQYF

J gene: TRBJ2-3
V gene: TRBV5-1
CDR3 length: 16
clone size: NA
D gene: TRBD2
CDR3 DNA: TGCGCCAGCAGCTGGTTGCCTAGCGGGGGTACAGATACGCAGTATTTT
CDR3 protein: CASSWLPSGGTDTQYF

J gene: TRBJ2-7
V gene: TRBV28
CDR3 length: 15
clone size: few
D gene: NA
CDR3 DNA: TGTGCCAGCAGTTTCGGCGTGTTGGGGGTGAGGGAGCAGTACTTC
CDR3 protein: CASSFGVLGVREQYF

J gene: TRBJ2-7
V gene: TRBV3-1
CDR3 length: 14
clone size: few
D gene: NA
CDR3 DNA: TGTGCCAGCAGCCATAGAGCGGGCCTGCTCGAGCAGTACTTC
CDR3 protein: CASSHRAGLLEQYF

J gene: TRBJ2-1
V gene: TRBV29-1
CDR3 length: 13
clone size: few
D gene: TRBD1
CDR3 DNA: TGCAGCGTCCCTGGGACAGGGGTGGGTGAGCAGTTCTTC
CDR3 protein: CSVPGTGVGEQFF

J gene: TRBJ1-4
V gene: TRBV7-2
CDR3 length: 15
clone size: NA
D gene: NA
CDR3 DNA: TGTGCCAGCAGCCCTCCCCGCGGCAGTAATGAAAAACTGTTTTTT
CDR3 protein: CASSPPRGSNEKLFF

J gene: TRBJ2-7
V gene: TRBV29-1
CDR3 length: 15
clone size: few
D gene: TRBD2
CDR3 DNA: TGCAGCGTTGAAGATCAAGGCGGGGGGACCTACGAGCAGTACTTC
CDR3 protein: CSVEDQGGGTYEQYF

J gene: TRBJ2-7
V gene: TRBV2
CDR3 length: 15
clone size: NA
D gene: TRBD1
CDR3 DNA: TGTGCCAGCAGCGCAACAGGGGCAGGGCTGTGCGAGCAGTACTTC
CDR3 protein: CASSATGAGLCEQYF

J gene: TRBJ2-4
V gene: TRBV7-9
CDR3 length: 16
clone size: NA
D gene: TRBD1
CDR3 DNA: TGTGCCAGCAGTTTAGGACAGGGGGGGTCCAAAAACATTCAGTACTTC
CDR3 protein: CASSLGQGGSKNIQYF

J gene: TRBJ1-2
V gene: TRBV29-1
CDR3 length: 12
clone size: many
D gene: NA
CDR3 DNA: TGCAGCGTTGATAGACAGGCTAATGGCTACACCTTC
CDR3 protein: CSVDRQANGYTF

J gene: TRBJ2-2
V gene: TRBV12-3/TRBV12-4
CDR3 length: 13
clone size: NA
D gene: NA
CDR3 DNA: TGTGCCAGCAACCAGGGGATCCACGGGGAGCTGTTTTTT
CDR3 protein: CASNQGIHGELFF

J gene: TRBJ2-1
V gene: TRBV20-1
CDR3 length: 17
clone size: NA
D gene: TRBD2
CDR3 DNA: TGCAGTGCTAGAGTCATTGCAGCGGGACGTGCCTACAATGAGCAGTTCTTC
CDR3 protein: CSARVIAAGRAYNEQFF

J gene: TRBJ2-1
V gene: TRBV10-3
CDR3 length: 15
clone size: once
D gene: TRBD2
CDR3 DNA: TGTGCCATCAGTGATCTTACTAGCGGGTACAATGAGCAGTTCTTC
CDR3 protein: CAISDLTSGYNEQFF

J gene: TRBJ1-5
V gene: TRBV29-1
CDR3 length: 15
clone size: NA
D gene: NA
CDR3 DNA: TGCGGCTGCACCGGGGTAGGGGGGGCAAATCAGCCCCAGCATTTT
CDR3 protein: CGCTGVGGANQPQHF

J gene: TRBJ1-6
V gene: TRBV13
CDR3 length: 14
clone size: few
D gene: TRBD1
CDR3 DNA: TGTGCCAGCAGCTTAACAGGGGGTTATTCACCCCTCCACTTT
CDR3 protein: CASSLTGGYSPLHF

J gene: TRBJ2-7
V gene: TRBV7-8
CDR3 length: 15
clone size: NA
D gene: NA
CDR3 DNA: TGTGCCAGCAGCTATGCCCGGGCCGTTCCCTACGAGCAGTACTTC
CDR3 protein: CASSYARAVPYEQYF

J gene: TRBJ1-2
V gene: TRBV7-2
CDR3 length: 12
clone size: NA
D gene: NA
CDR3 DNA: TGTGCCAGCAGCCGCCAGGGCAGGAGCTACACCTTC
CDR3 protein: CASSRQGRSYTF

J gene: TRBJ1-2
V gene: TRBV4-1
CDR3 length: 17
clone size: NA
D gene: NA
CDR3 DNA: TGCGCCAGCAGGGACTCCGGGGATCATGACGGGTACTATGGCTACACCTTC
CDR3 protein: CASRDSGDHDGYYGYTF

J gene: TRBJ2-7
V gene: TRBV29-1
CDR3 length: 15
clone size: many
D gene: NA
CDR3 DNA: TGCAGCGTTGAAGGCACTAGCCAGAGCTCCTACGAGCAGTACTTC
CDR3 protein: CSVEGTSQSSYEQYF

J gene: TRBJ1-5
V gene: TRBV6-5
CDR3 length: 15
clone size: NA
D gene: TRBD1
CDR3 DNA: TGTGCCAGCAAAGAACAGGGGGCTGGCAATCAGCCCCAGCATTTT
CDR3 protein: CASKEQGAGNQPQHF

J gene: TRBJ2-3
V gene: TRBV7-2
CDR3 length: 14
clone size: few
D gene: NA
CDR3 DNA: TGTGCCAGCAGCTCGGGACAACTCGCAGATACGCAGTATTTT
CDR3 protein: CASSSGQLADTQYF

J gene: TRBJ2-7
V gene: TRBV29-1
CDR3 length: 13
clone size: few
D gene: NA
CDR3 DNA: TGCAGCGTAGGGGACTTCACACACTACGAGCAGTACTTC
CDR3 protein: CSVGDFTHYEQYF

J gene: TRBJ1-5
V gene: TRBV4-2
CDR3 length: 15
clone size: NA
D gene: TRBD1
CDR3 DNA: TGTGCCAGCAGCCACCCGGGACAGGGAGGACAGCCCCAGCATTTT
CDR3 protein: CASSHPGQGGQPQHF

J gene: TRBJ2-7
V gene: TRBV28
CDR3 length: 14
clone size: NA
D gene: NA
CDR3 DNA: TGTGCCAGCACCCAACCCCTAGGAGGCTACGAGCAGTACTTC
CDR3 protein: CASTQPLGGYEQYF

J gene: TRBJ2-1
V gene: TRBV5-1
CDR3 length: 14
clone size: NA
D gene: NA
CDR3 DNA: TGCGCCAGCAACCGACAGCCTTCCTACAATGAGCAGTTCTTC
CDR3 protein: CASNRQPSYNEQFF

J gene: TRBJ2-3
V gene: TRBV20-1
CDR3 length: 16
clone size: NA
D gene: NA
CDR3 DNA: TGCAGTGCTAGATCTCAGGCGGACATTACCACAGATACGCAGTATTTT
CDR3 protein: CSARSQADITTDTQYF